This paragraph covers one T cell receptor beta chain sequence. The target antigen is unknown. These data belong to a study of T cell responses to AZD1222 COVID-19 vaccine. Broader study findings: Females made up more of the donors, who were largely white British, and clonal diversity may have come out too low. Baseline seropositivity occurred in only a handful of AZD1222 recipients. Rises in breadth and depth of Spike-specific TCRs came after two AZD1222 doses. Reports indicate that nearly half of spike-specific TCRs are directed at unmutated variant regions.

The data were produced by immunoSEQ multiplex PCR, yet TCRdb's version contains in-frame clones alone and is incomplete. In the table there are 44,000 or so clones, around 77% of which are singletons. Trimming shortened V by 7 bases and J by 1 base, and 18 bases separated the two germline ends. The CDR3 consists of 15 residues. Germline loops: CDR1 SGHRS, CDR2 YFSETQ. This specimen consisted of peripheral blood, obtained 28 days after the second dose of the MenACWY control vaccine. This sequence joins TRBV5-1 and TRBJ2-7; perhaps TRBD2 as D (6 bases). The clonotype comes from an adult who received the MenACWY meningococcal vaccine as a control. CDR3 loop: CASAPGVEVSYEQYF. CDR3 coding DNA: TGCGCCAGCGCCCCGGGAGTGGAAGTTTCCTACGAGCAGTACTTC. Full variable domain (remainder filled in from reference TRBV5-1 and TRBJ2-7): KAGVTQTPRYLIKTRGQQVTLSCSPISGHRSVSWYQQTPGQGLQFLFEYFSETQRNKGNFPGRFSGRQFSNSRSEMNVSTLELGDSALYLCASAPGVEVSYEQYFGPGTRLTVT.